This passage covers 7 T cell receptor beta chains from one sample sequenced in a study of blood T cell repertoires in COVID-19. TCRdb keeps only in-frame clones here, not all; method: immunoSEQ multiplex PCR. Of 200,000 to 300,000 clones detected, approximately 86% appear once; the ten largest clones hold roughly 5.6%. The specimen was peripheral blood. The receptors here all came from a woman aged 60-70 years with COVID-19, enrolled during active disease.

The rearrangement joins TRBV12-3 or TRBV12-4 to TRBJ1-5; D unclear. This CDR3 is 12 amino acids long. V was shortened by 6 bases and J by 5 bases, with 8 bases between the two germline ends. CDR3 nucleotides: TGTGCCAGCAGCGACTATTATCAGCCCCAGCATTTT. It encodes CASSDYYQPQHF.

In the case of this clone: The same CDR3 is also encoded by other DNA sequences in this sample. The J gene is TRBJ2-3, the V gene TRBV5-4, with 7 bases aligning to TRBD2. The germline V gene has CDR1 SGHNT and CDR2 YYREEE (reference sequence). Trimming at V came to 0 bases and at J to 5 bases, leaving 3 bases not matched to a gene. This CDR3 comprises 14 residues. Here the CDR3 reads CASSLGGRVDTQYF. CDR3 DNA: TGTGCCAGCAGCTTGGGGGGGAGGGTAGATACGCAGTATTTT.

V and J are TRBV4-1 and TRBJ1-4; D possibly corresponds to TRBD1 (6 bases). The length of the CDR3 is 17 residues. With 0 bases removed from V and 0 bases from J, the gap between germline ends came to 11 bases. The V gene's germline CDR1 is MGHRA and CDR2 YSYEKL. The DNA for the CDR3 is TGCGCCAGCAGCCAAGAAGATTGGACAGCAACTAATGAAAAACTGTTTTTT. Amino acids: CASSQEDWTATNEKLFF.

On this clone itself: The sample carries other DNA sequences with the same CDR3. V is TRBV29-1 and J is TRBJ1-5; no clear D gene. The CDR3 covers 13 residues. With 6 bases removed from V and 0 bases from J, the gap between germline ends came to 9 bases. Per the germline V gene, CDR1 is SQVTM and CDR2 is ANQGSEA. The CDR3 sequence is CSVQIYSNQPQHF. DNA for the CDR3: TGCAGCGTCCAGATTTATAGCAATCAGCCCCAGCATTTT.

V usage is TRBV4-1 and J usage is TRBJ1-5, with D possibly TRBD1 on 5 matching bases. The CDR3 runs 13 residues. Trimming took 4 bases from V and 4 from J, leaving 8 bases between them. Germline values: CDR1 MGHRA, CDR2 YSYEKL. This CDR3 reads CASSLAGNQPQHF. The CDR3, as DNA: TGCGCCAGCAGCCTAGCAGGGAATCAGCCCCAGCATTTT.

This clone was recorded only once. The chain uses TRBV19 and TRBJ1-6; 12 positions match TRBD1. The CDR3 consists of 16 residues. Germline values: CDR1 LNHDA, CDR2 SQIVND (reference sequence). V shed 5 bases, J shed 8 bases, and the junction held 7 bases outside the gene matches. The CDR3, as DNA: TGTGCCAGTAGTGGGACCGGGACAGGGGGCGATTCACCCCTCCACTTT. Protein: CASSGTGTGGDSPLHF.

This chain links TRBV7-8 with TRBJ2-7; 7 bases line up with TRBD1. This CDR3 is 15 amino acids long. CDR1 and CDR2 (germline): SGHVS, FQNEAQ. With 0 bases clipped from V and 0 bases from J, the junction kept 2 bases outside the gene matches. The CDR3: CASSLAAGGSYEQYF. In nucleotides, the CDR3 is TGTGCCAGCAGCTTAGCGGCAGGGGGCTCCTACGAGCAGTACTTC.